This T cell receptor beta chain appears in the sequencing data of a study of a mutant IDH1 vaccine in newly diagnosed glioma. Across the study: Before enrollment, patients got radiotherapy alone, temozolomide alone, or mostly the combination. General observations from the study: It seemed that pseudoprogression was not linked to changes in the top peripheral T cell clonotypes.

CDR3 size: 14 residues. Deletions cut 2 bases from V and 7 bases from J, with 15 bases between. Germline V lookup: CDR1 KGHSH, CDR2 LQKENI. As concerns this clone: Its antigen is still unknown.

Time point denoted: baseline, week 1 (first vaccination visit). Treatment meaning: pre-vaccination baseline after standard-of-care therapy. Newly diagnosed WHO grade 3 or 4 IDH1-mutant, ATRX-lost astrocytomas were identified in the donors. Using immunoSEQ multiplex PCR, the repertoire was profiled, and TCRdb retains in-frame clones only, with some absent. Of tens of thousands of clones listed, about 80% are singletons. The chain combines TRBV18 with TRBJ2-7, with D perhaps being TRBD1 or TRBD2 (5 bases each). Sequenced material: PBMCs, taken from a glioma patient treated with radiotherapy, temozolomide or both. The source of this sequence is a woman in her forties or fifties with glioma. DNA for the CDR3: TGTGCCAGCTCACCAGCATCGGGGCAGCGGGAGCAGTACTTC. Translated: CASSPASGQREQYF.